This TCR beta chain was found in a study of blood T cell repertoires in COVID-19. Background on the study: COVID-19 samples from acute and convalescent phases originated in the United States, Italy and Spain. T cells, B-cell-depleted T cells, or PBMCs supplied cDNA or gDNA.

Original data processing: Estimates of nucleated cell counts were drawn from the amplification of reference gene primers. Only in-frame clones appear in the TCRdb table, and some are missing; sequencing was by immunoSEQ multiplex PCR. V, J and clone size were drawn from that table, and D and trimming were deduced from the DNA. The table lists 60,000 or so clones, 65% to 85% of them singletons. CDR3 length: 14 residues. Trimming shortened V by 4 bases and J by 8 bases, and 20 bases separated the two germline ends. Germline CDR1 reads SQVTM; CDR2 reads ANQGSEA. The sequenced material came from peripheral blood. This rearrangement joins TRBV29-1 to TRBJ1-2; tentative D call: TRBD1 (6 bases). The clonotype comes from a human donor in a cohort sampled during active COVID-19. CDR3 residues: CSVAWVGGRGGYTF. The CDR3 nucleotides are TGCAGCGTTGCGTGGGTTGGGGGCCGGGGCGGCTACACCTTC.